This T cell receptor beta chain appears in the sequencing data of a study of shared clonotypes between healthy human individuals. Study-wide findings and caveats: Across several donors, naive CD4 shared approximately 4.5%, naive CD8 around 4%, memory CD4 over 2%, memory CD8 0.4% to 0.5%. Shared clonotypes across all four donors exceeded non-shared ones in generation probability.

The donors were adults (healthy and HIV-negative) with no recent acute infections or vaccinations. Data came from immunoSEQ multiplex PCR; TCRdb stores just in-frame clones and leaves some out. The profile shows about 380,000 clones, roughly 96% of them singletons. In the case of this clone: What it binds is unknown.

Between the trimmed V and J ends, which lost 3 bases and 0 bases, there was a span of 12 bases. The CDR3 consists of 15 residues. The receptor comes from a man aged 30 to 45 in good health. Sequencing was carried out using memory CD8+ T cells sorted from blood. Subset reported: CD45RO+ cells pooled with CCR7-negative TemRA cells. The chain combines TRBV5-3 with TRBJ2-5, with D tentatively TRBD1 (6 bases). TRBV5-3 is classed as an ORF, of uncertain function. This CDR3 reads CARSSLTGHQETQYF. CDR3 bases: TGTGCCAGAAGCTCACTTACAGGGCACCAAGAGACCCAGTACTTC.